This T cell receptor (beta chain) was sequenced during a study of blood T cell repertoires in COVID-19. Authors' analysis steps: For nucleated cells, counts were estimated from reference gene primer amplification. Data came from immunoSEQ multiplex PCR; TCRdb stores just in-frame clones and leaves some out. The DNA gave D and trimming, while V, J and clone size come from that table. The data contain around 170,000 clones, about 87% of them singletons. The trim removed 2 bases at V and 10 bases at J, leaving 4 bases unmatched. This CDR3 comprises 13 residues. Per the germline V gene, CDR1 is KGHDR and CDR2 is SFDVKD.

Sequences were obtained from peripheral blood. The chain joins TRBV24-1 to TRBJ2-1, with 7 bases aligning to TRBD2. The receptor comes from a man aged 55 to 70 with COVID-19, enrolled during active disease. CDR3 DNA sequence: TGTGCCACCAGTGATTCCCCGGGACTAGAGCAGTTCTTC. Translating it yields CATSDSPGLEQFF.